What follows is one T cell receptor (beta chain) and its context. Its antigen remains unknown. cDNA encoding TCRalpha and TCRbeta underwent two nested PCRs of approximately 16 and 10 cycles, each of which was followed by bead purification. TCRdb re-called the 5' RACE reads; every CDR3 protein appears as one record, without DNA. The sample data list 350,000 to 550,000 distinct CDR3 sequences. There are 17 residues in the CDR3. CDR1 and CDR2 (germline): SGHRS, YFSETQ. The data derive from a study of monozygotic twins with inflammatory bowel disease. Whole-study results and caveats: TCRbeta diversity (inverse Simpson) was lower in IBD patients than in healthy co-twins. Sharing of clonotypes with others was lower in IBD patients than in healthy twins, and this was especially so with disease activity.

The receptor comes from a human donor with ulcerative colitis or Crohn's disease, or a healthy co-twin of an affected twin (not recorded which). The V call is TRBV5-1, the J call TRBJ2-1; TCRdb selects TRBD2, and the lack of DNA leaves this call unchecked. Sequencing was performed on blood. The CDR3 spells CASSFPSGSFRYNEQFF.